This is a list of T cell receptor beta chains from one sample in a study of cytomegalovirus exposure and HLA in healthy donors. Method: immunoSEQ multiplex PCR; TCRdb's copy keeps in-frame clones and lacks some. The table shows about 130,000 clones, with about 88% occurring only once. The specimen sequenced was PBMCs. These receptors were obtained from a man aged 25 to 40 in good health and CMV-seronegative. The CDR3 runs from the conserved cysteine through the conserved F or W. A D gene is named only where the DNA matches it firmly. A clone size is listed for some rows: how often the clone was seen (once, few, many), or a class if it is expanded.

d_gene	abundance	v_gene	j_gene	len	CDR3aa	CDR3nt
-	-	TRBV29-1	TRBJ2-5	15	CSVERAGDYQETQYF	TGCAGCGTTGAGAGGGCAGGAGACTACCAAGAGACCCAGTACTTC
TRBD1	-	TRBV5-1	TRBJ1-5	14	CANKQGAPNQPQHF	TGCGCCAACAAACAGGGGGCCCCAAATCAGCCCCAGCATTTT
TRBD1	-	TRBV7-3	TRBJ2-1	16	CASSQTGDRVYNEQFF	TGTGCCAGCAGCCAAACCGGGGACAGGGTTTACAATGAGCAGTTCTTC
-	-	TRBV4-3	TRBJ1-1	15	CASSQDPKQNTEAFF	TGCGCCAGCAGCCAAGATCCGAAGCAGAACACTGAAGCTTTCTTT
TRBD2	-	TRBV30	TRBJ2-3	14	CAWSVAGGMDTQYF	TGTGCCTGGAGTGTAGCGGGAGGGATGGATACGCAGTATTTT
-	-	TRBV30	TRBJ1-1	11	CAWSPKTEAFF	TGTGCCTGGAGTCCCAAAACTGAAGCTTTCTTT
TRBD2	-	TRBV10-1	TRBJ2-1	13	CASSESGTSVPFF	TGCGCCAGCAGTGAGTCAGGGACTAGCGTCCCGTTCTTC
-	-	TRBV30	TRBJ2-3	16	CAWSVWGLTSTDTQYF	TGTGCCTGGAGTGTATGGGGACTTACTAGCACAGATACGCAGTATTTT
-	-	TRBV9	TRBJ2-7	16	CASSVDSRASANEQYF	TGTGCCAGCAGCGTAGATAGTAGGGCTAGCGCGAACGAGCAGTACTTC
TRBD2	-	TRBV7-3	TRBJ2-1	15	CASSLGAGGFSEQFF	TGTGCCAGCAGCTTAGGGGCGGGAGGGTTTTCAGAGCAGTTCTTC
TRBD2	-	TRBV5-1	TRBJ2-5	18	CASSLGLAGAGGHETQYF	TGCGCCAGCAGCTTGGGACTAGCGGGAGCCGGCGGGCATGAGACCCAGTACTTC
TRBD2	-	TRBV29-1	TRBJ2-5	15	CSVASGEAGVETQYF	TGCAGCGTTGCTAGCGGGGAGGCGGGGGTTGAGACCCAGTACTTC
TRBD2	-	TRBV6-5	TRBJ2-5	14	CASSYTSVGETQYF	TGTGCCAGCAGTTACACTAGCGTGGGGGAGACCCAGTACTTC
TRBD1	-	TRBV30	TRBJ1-1	13	CAWDRTGDTEAFF	TGTGCCTGGGACCGGACAGGGGACACTGAAGCTTTCTTT
TRBD1	-	TRBV28	TRBJ2-2	16	CASSFHRGRSTGELFF	TGTGCCAGCAGTTTCCACAGGGGGCGCAGCACCGGGGAGCTGTTTTTT
-	-	TRBV27	TRBJ1-2	14	CASRGQTTNYGYTF	TGTGCCAGCAGGGGCCAGACAACTAACTATGGCTACACCTTC
-	-	TRBV6-5	TRBJ1-6	14	CASSGQTDNSPLHF	TGTGCCAGCAGCGGACAGACTGATAATTCACCCCTCCACTTT
-	once	TRBV7-3	TRBJ2-3	14	CASSRTIGTDTQYF	TGTGCCAGCAGCCGGACTATCGGGACAGATACGCAGTATTTT
-	-	TRBV30	TRBJ2-7	15	CAWSVPGGSLNEQYF	TGTGCCTGGAGTGTACCGGGGGGCTCGTTAAACGAGCAGTACTTC
-	-	TRBV6-4	TRBJ2-1	15	CASSGGQGPTNEQFF	TGTGCCAGCAGCGGGGGGCAGGGGCCAACCAATGAGCAGTTCTTC
TRBD2	-	TRBV10-2	TRBJ2-3	16	CASSGLAGGPGDTQYF	TGCGCCAGCAGTGGTCTAGCGGGAGGGCCGGGAGATACGCAGTATTTT
-	-	TRBV28	TRBJ2-1	14	CASIVRAGYNEQFF	TGTGCCAGCATAGTCAGGGCAGGCTACAATGAGCAGTTCTTC
-	-	TRBV7-2	TRBJ1-1	16	CASSLWASTLNTEAFF	TGTGCCAGCAGCTTATGGGCGAGCACCTTGAACACTGAAGCTTTCTTT
TRBD2	-	TRBV6-5	TRBJ2-3	14	CAATTSGLTDTQYF	TGTGCCGCCACCACTAGCGGCCTCACAGATACGCAGTATTTT
-	-	TRBV6-6	TRBJ2-7	13	CASSRGSLYEQYF	TGTGCCAGCAGCCGAGGATCGCTCTACGAGCAGTACTTC
TRBD2	-	TRBV12-5	TRBJ2-1	20	CASGLYPLGTSGRDYNEQFF	TGTGCTAGTGGTTTGTACCCGTTGGGGACTAGCGGGAGAGACTACAATGAGCAGTTCTTC
-	-	TRBV12-5	TRBJ2-6	19	CASGLVQEFLNSGANVLTF	TGTGCTAGTGGTTTGGTACAGGAATTTCTGAATTCTGGGGCCAACGTCCTGACTTTC
-	few	TRBV15	TRBJ1-2	14	CATSGDGGMYGYTF	TGTGCCACCAGTGGGGACGGCGGGATGTATGGCTACACCTTC
-	-	TRBV11-2	TRBJ1-2	15	CASTGTSGIGYGYTF	TGTGCCAGCACGGGGACTTCAGGGATCGGCTATGGCTACACCTTC
-	-	TRBV6-1	TRBJ2-6	14	CASSPGLGANVLTF	TGTGCCAGCAGTCCAGGGCTCGGGGCCAACGTCCTGACTTTC
TRBD1	-	TRBV30	TRBJ2-7	13	CAWVTGFAREQYF	TGTGCCTGGGTGACAGGGTTTGCACGAGAGCAGTACTTC
TRBD1	-	TRBV7-8	TRBJ2-5	17	CASSLARTGGGQETQYF	TGTGCCAGCAGCTTAGCGCGGACAGGAGGTGGACAAGAGACCCAGTACTTC
TRBD2	-	TRBV10-1	TRBJ2-7	16	CASSEKTSGSHNEQYF	TGCGCCAGCAGTGAGAAAACTAGCGGGAGTCATAACGAGCAGTACTTC
-	-	TRBV4-2	TRBJ2-5	14	CASSQDWGEETQYF	TGTGCCAGCAGCCAAGATTGGGGGGAAGAGACCCAGTACTTC
TRBD1	-	TRBV15	TRBJ2-7	15	CATSRGGTGDGEQYF	TGTGCCACCAGCAGAGGAGGAACAGGGGATGGGGAGCAGTACTTC
-	-	TRBV7-9	TRBJ2-5	13	CASSSRVQETQYF	TGTGCCAGCAGCTCCAGGGTCCAAGAGACCCAGTACTTC
TRBD1	-	TRBV19	TRBJ2-7	15	CASSSRGTGTYEQYF	TGTGCCAGTAGTAGCCGCGGGACAGGAACCTACGAGCAGTACTTC
-	-	TRBV19	TRBJ2-4	15	CASSIGAGAKNIQYF	TGTGCCAGTAGTATAGGGGCAGGGGCCAAAAACATTCAGTACTTC
TRBD1	-	TRBV30	TRBJ2-7	13	CAWRTDRGRGQYF	TGTGCCTGGAGAACCGACAGGGGGCGCGGGCAGTACTTC
TRBD2	-	TRBV19	TRBJ2-1	15	CASTRGSGRGNEQFF	TGTGCCAGTACCCGGGGGAGCGGGAGAGGTAATGAGCAGTTCTTC
TRBD1	-	TRBV30	TRBJ1-5	14	CAWSGGDRGQPQHF	TGTGCCTGGAGTGGGGGGGACAGGGGACAGCCCCAGCATTTT
TRBD2	-	TRBV29-1	TRBJ2-7	13	CSVVLAGGRLQYF	TGCAGCGTTGTTTTAGCGGGAGGGCGGTTGCAGTACTTC
TRBD2	-	TRBV2	TRBJ2-2	16	CASTGGLAGKTGELFF	TGTGCCAGCACAGGAGGACTAGCGGGAAAAACCGGGGAGCTGTTTTTT
TRBD1	-	TRBV5-5	TRBJ1-2	17	CASSHLMGGQGHYGYTF	TGTGCCAGCAGCCATTTGATGGGAGGACAGGGACACTATGGCTACACCTTC
-	-	TRBV5-6	TRBJ2-6	15	CASSLGQAGANVLTF	TGTGCCAGCAGCTTGGGACAGGCTGGGGCCAACGTCCTGACTTTC
TRBD1	-	TRBV5-1	TRBJ1-4	15	CASSGGQGRPEKLFF	TGCGCCAGCAGCGGAGGACAGGGGAGGCCTGAAAAACTGTTTTTT
TRBD2	-	TRBV12-5	TRBJ2-4	20	CASGLGDGTSGSGAKNIQYF	TGTGCTAGTGGTTTGGGTGACGGGACTAGCGGGAGCGGAGCCAAAAACATTCAGTACTTC
TRBD1	-	TRBV5-1	TRBJ2-4	19	CASSFAGTGADAAKNIQYF	TGCGCCAGCAGCTTTGCCGGGACAGGGGCCGACGCGGCCAAAAACATTCAGTACTTC
TRBD1	once	TRBV5-1	TRBJ1-1	16	CASSLEGQGANTEAFF	TGCGCCAGCAGCTTGGAGGGACAGGGGGCGAACACTGAAGCTTTCTTT